The 16 T cell receptor beta chains below were found in one sample sequenced in a study of shared clonotypes between healthy human individuals (dated by TCRdb to 2020 to 2021). Library prep was done by the immunoSEQ multiplex PCR assay. Imported from immuneACCESS, the table was reduced by TCRdb to in-frame sequences with V and J called. These copies leave out some clones; in studies compared against another copy, an unresolved V gene accounts for under half, and the cause of the remainder is not known. Across this sample there are 2 million to 3 million clones, with more than 85% seen only once. About 0.38% of the sample comes from the top ten. Material for sequencing was naive CD4+ T cells from PBMCs. Taken with the paper, the label for cell subset or site translates to: CD45RA+ positively selected. These receptors originate from a man aged 18 to 29 in good health. Some clones in this sample may be carry-over from other donors' samples.

The chain links TRBV16 to TRBJ1-1; weak D call: TRBD1 (5 bases). V gave up 0 bases and J gave up 1 base, with 6 bases separating them. The CDR3 length is 14 residues. Germline V gene sequence: CDR1 KGHSY, CDR2 FQNENV. The CDR3 region is CASSQSGGNTEAFF. The CDR3 bases are TGTGCCAGCAGCCAATCGGGGGGGAACACTGAAGCTTTCTTT.

V and J are TRBV27 and TRBJ1-1; maybe TRBD1 (6 bases). This CDR3 region has 15 residues. CDR1 is MNHEY and CDR2 is SMNVEV in the germline V gene (reference sequence). Trimming took 7 bases from V and 0 from J, leaving 15 bases between them. In nucleotides, the CDR3 is TGTGCCAGCATTAGGGGGAAGGGAATGAACACTGAAGCTTTCTTT. This codes for CASIRGKGMNTEAFF.

In this sample, this clone turned up a few times. V usage is TRBV2 and J usage is TRBJ2-5; D possibly corresponds to TRBD1 (6 bases). The CDR3 length is 16 residues. V was pared by 4 bases and J by 6 bases, with 21 bases between. Per the germline V gene, CDR1 is SNHLY and CDR2 is FYNNEI. CDR3 region: CASSGGWTASEKTQYF. CDR3 in DNA: TGTGCCAGCAGTGGGGGGTGGACAGCCTCCGAAAAGACCCAGTACTTC.

The V call is TRBV5-4, the J call TRBJ2-7; maybe TRBD2 (6 bases). Germline CDR1 reads SGHNT; CDR2 reads YYREEE (reference sequence). The V end lost 3 bases, the J end lost 4 bases, and 17 bases lay between the germline ends. The CDR3 has 15 residues. CDR3 loop: CASSSGTANLYEQYF. The CDR3 DNA follows: TGTGCCAGCAGCTCAGGGACTGCGAACCTTTACGAGCAGTACTTC.

This clone was recorded once. The chain is built from TRBV11-2 and TRBJ2-1; D may correspond to TRBD1 or TRBD2 (5 bases each). The ends were cut back, 2 bases at V and 0 bases at J, with 14 bases in the middle. The CDR3 sequence is 17 residues long. Germline V gives CDR1 SGHAT, CDR2 FQNNGV. The CDR3 protein is CASSLPGAASSYNEQFF. In DNA, the CDR3 is TGTGCCAGCAGCTTACCCGGGGCGGCAAGCTCCTACAATGAGCAGTTCTTC.

The J gene is TRBJ2-3, the V gene TRBV7-3; possibly TRBD1 or TRBD2 for D (5 bases each). V lost 4 bases and J 2 bases, leaving 13 bases between the germline ends. This CDR3 is built from 15 residues. Per the germline V gene, CDR1 is SGHTA and CDR2 is FQGTGA. This chain's CDR3 is CASSYLAGATDTQYF. For the CDR3, the DNA is TGTGCCAGCAGCTACCTAGCTGGGGCCACAGATACGCAGTATTTT.

The rearrangement links TRBV6-1 to TRBJ1-2, with unresolved D. Trimming removed 2 bases at V and 7 bases at J, with 14 bases between. CDR1 is MNHNS and CDR2 is SASEGT in the germline V gene. CDR3 length equals 14 residues. CDR3 residues: CASSENLSGSGYTF. CDR3 DNA: TGTGCCAGCAGTGAAAACCTCTCAGGTAGTGGCTACACCTTC.

As concerns this clone: The same CDR3 can be traced to other DNA sequences in this sample. The chain employs TRBV14 and TRBJ2-5; D unclear. CDR3 length: 13 amino acids. Germline loops: CDR1 SGHDN, CDR2 FVKESK. Trimming left V 4 bases short and J 2 bases short, with 8 bases between. The CDR3 protein is CASSLQIQETQYF. CDR3 DNA sequence: TGTGCCAGCAGCCTCCAGATACAAGAGACCCAGTACTTC. The variable domain in full, with the rest retrieved from reference TRBV14 and TRBJ2-5, is EAGVTQFPSHSVIEKGQTVTLRCDPISGHDNLYWYRRVMGKEIKFLLHFVKESKQDESGMPNNRFLAERTGGTYSTLKVQPAELEDSGVYFCASSLQIQETQYFGPGTRLLVL.

This chain connects TRBV19 to TRBJ1-2, with 7 bases identical to TRBD1. Germline-derived CDR1 and CDR2 are LNHDA and SQIVND (reference sequence). V shed 3 bases and J 6 bases; nucleotides not matched to a gene: 7. This CDR3 spans 14 amino acids. The CDR3 is CASSIPGTVHGYTF. CDR3 nucleotide sequence: TGTGCCAGTAGTATCCCCGGGACAGTACATGGCTACACCTTC.

This chain links TRBV28 with TRBJ1-2; possible D gene TRBD1, 5 bases. The germline V gene has CDR1 MDHEN and CDR2 SYDVKM. Trimming left V 9 bases short and J 0 bases short, with 17 bases between. CDR3 size: 15 residues. CDR3 sequence: CASIQGKPANYGYTF. Here the CDR3 DNA reads TGTGCCAGTATCCAGGGTAAACCCGCTAACTATGGCTACACCTTC.

The V gene is TRBV30, the J gene TRBJ1-5; D may be TRBD1 (5 bases). CDR1 and CDR2 (germline): GTSNPN, SVGIG (reference sequence). Trimming pared 5 bases from V and 7 bases from J, leaving 15 bases between. The CDR3 totals 13 residues. This CDR3 reads CAWGKGPGQPQHF. The CDR3 nucleotides read TGTGCCTGGGGGAAGGGGCCTGGGCAGCCCCAGCATTTT.

The CDR3 DNA reads TGCGCCAGCAGCCTCCAGACCGGCTATGAAAAACTGTTTTTT. This translates into CASSLQTGYEKLFF. This chain uses TRBV4-3 with TRBJ1-4; unclear D gene. Germline V gene sequence: CDR1 LGHNA, CDR2 YSLEER. Trimming cost V 4 bases and J 6 bases, with 12 bases left between them. The CDR3 length is 14 residues.

On this clone: This sample includes further DNA sequences coding for the same CDR3. The CDR3 region has the DNA TGTGCCAGCAGCTTAGGGCTAGCGGGCACCGGGGAGCTGTTTTTT. Protein: CASSLGLAGTGELFF. The J gene is TRBJ2-2, the V gene TRBV11-2; 8 nucleotides line up with TRBD2. The CDR3 has 15 amino acids. The J segment lost 4 bases and the V segment lost 1 base, leaving 2 bases of the junction unmatched. Germline lookup yields CDR1 SGHAT and CDR2 FQNNGV.

The J gene is TRBJ2-5, the V gene TRBV18, with D possibly being TRBD1 (5 bases). The germline V gene has CDR1 KGHSH and CDR2 LQKENI. There are 16 residues in the CDR3. V was trimmed by 0 bases and J by 3 bases, leaving 14 bases between them. CDR3 sequence (DNA): TGTGCCAGCTCACCACCGTCAGGGCCCCCCAAAGAGACCCAGTACTTC. This gives the protein CASSPPSGPPKETQYF.

The genes are TRBV27 and TRBJ2-2; 7 bases map to TRBD2. V shed 3 bases, J shed 1 base, and the junction held 5 bases outside the gene matches. The CDR3 totals 16 residues. Germline values: CDR1 MNHEY, CDR2 SMNVEV (reference sequence). Written as DNA, the CDR3 is TGTGCCAGCAGTTTTTTCCTAGCGGAGAACACCGGGGAGCTGTTTTTT. Protein: CASSFFLAENTGELFF.

This clone has only one observation. The V call is TRBV5-1, the J call TRBJ2-7; 11 nucleotides align to TRBD2. Losses at the gene ends were 3 bases for V and 2 bases for J; bases not matched to a gene: 4. The CDR3 runs 15 residues. Germline V gives CDR1 SGHRS, CDR2 YFSETQ. CDR3 coding DNA: TGCGCCAGCAGCTCTAGCGGGAGGCGCCCCTACGAGCAGTACTTC. This translates into CASSSSGRRPYEQYF.